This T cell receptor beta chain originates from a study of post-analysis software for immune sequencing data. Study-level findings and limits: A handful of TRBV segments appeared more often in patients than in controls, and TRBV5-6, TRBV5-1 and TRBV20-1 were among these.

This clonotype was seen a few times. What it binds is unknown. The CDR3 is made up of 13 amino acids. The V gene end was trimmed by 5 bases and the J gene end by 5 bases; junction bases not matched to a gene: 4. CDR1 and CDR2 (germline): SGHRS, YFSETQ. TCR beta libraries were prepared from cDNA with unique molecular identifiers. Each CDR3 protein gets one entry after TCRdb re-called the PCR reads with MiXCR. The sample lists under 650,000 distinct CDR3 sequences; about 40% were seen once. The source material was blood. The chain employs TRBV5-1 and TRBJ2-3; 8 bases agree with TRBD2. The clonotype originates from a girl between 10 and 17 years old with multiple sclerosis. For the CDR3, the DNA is TGCGCCAGCAGAACGGGAGGGAAAGATACGCAGTATTTT. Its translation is CASRTGGKDTQYF. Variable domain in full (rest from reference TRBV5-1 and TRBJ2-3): KAGVTQTPRYLIKTRGQQVTLSCSPISGHRSVSWYQQTPGQGLQFLFEYFSETQRNKGNFPGRFSGRQFSNSRSEMNVSTLELGDSALYLCASRTGGKDTQYFGPGTRLTVL.